This is a list of T cell receptor beta chains from one sample in a study of cytomegalovirus exposure and HLA in healthy donors. Clones were read by immunoSEQ multiplex PCR, and TCRdb kept only the in-frame ones, dropping some. This sample has under 200,000 clones, with 82% found just once. Material: PBMCs. Receptors were obtained from a woman aged 18-29 years in good health and CMV-seronegative. Each CDR3 is given with its conserved first and last residue. Each record gives: J gene, clone size, V gene, CDR3 length, D gene, CDR3 DNA, CDR3 protein. The D gene is left open where the match is weak. Not every row has a clone size; where given, it reads once, few, many or a size class.

>TRBJ2-6|NA|TRBV5-1|16|NA
TGCGCCAGCAGCTTGACACGGAGGTCTGGGGCCAACGTCCTGACTTTC
CASSLTRRSGANVLTF
>TRBJ1-4|NA|TRBV30|14|NA
TGTGCCTGGAGGGGGGGTCCAGGGCCAGAAAAACTGTTTTTT
CAWRGGPGPEKLFF
>TRBJ1-2|NA|TRBV27|15|NA
TGTGCCAGCAGTTTTAACGGTCACCCTAACTATGGCTACACCTTC
CASSFNGHPNYGYTF
>TRBJ1-1|NA|TRBV5-1|14|NA
TGCGCCAGCAGCTTTATCGCGCAGGGCACTGAAGCTTTCTTT
CASSFIAQGTEAFF
>TRBJ2-7|NA|TRBV9|15|NA
TGTGCCAGCAGCGTAGCCCCCGACAGTAGATACGAGCAGTACTTC
CASSVAPDSRYEQYF
>TRBJ2-1|NA|TRBV6-5|15|TRBD1
TGTGCCAGCAGTAAAGGACAGGGGGCTTACCATGAGCAGTTCTTC
CASSKGQGAYHEQFF
>TRBJ2-1|NA|TRBV5-1|24|TRBD2
TGCGCCAGCAGCTTGGCCGGTCCCCCCGGGACTAGCGGGAGATTTGATCGGGCCGGACTTGAGCAGTTCTTC
CASSLAGPPGTSGRFDRAGLEQFF
>TRBJ1-4|NA|TRBV27|14|TRBD1
TGTGCCAGCAGGACAGGGCGGTTAGAGGAAAAACTGTTTTTT
CASRTGRLEEKLFF
>TRBJ2-2|NA|TRBV19|14|TRBD1
TGTGCCAGTACAGCGACAGGGGCGACCGGGGAGCTGTTTTTT
CASTATGATGELFF
>TRBJ1-6|NA|TRBV6-5|16|NA
TGTGCTAGCAGTTACGAAGGCGCACGGGATAATTCACCCCTCCACTTT
CASSYEGARDNSPLHF
>TRBJ2-1|NA|TRBV19|14|NA
TGTGCCAGTAGTATAGGACTGATATTCAATGAGCAGTTCTTC
CASSIGLIFNEQFF
>TRBJ2-1|once|TRBV18|15|TRBD1
TGTGCCAGCTCATTTTCCGGGACAGGGTATAATGAGCAGTTCTTC
CASSFSGTGYNEQFF
>TRBJ2-7|NA|TRBV6-6|14|TRBD1
TGTGCCAGCAGTTACTCTCCAGGGGGACGCGAGCAGTACTTC
CASSYSPGGREQYF
>TRBJ2-5|NA|TRBV5-6|14|NA
TGTGCCAGCAGCCTCGGGAGTCGCCAAGAGACCCAGTACTTC
CASSLGSRQETQYF
>TRBJ1-5|NA|TRBV7-8|13|NA
TGTGCCAGCAGCATCAGGGTTACGCAGCCCCAGCATTTT
CASSIRVTQPQHF
>TRBJ2-2|NA|TRBV9|17|NA
TGTGCCAGCAGCGTAGTGCCAAGGTCACAGGATACCGGGGAGCTGTTTTTT
CASSVVPRSQDTGELFF
>TRBJ2-1|NA|TRBV7-2|15|NA
TGTGCCAGCAGCCTTAGTCCCCCCGAGTACAATGAGCAGTTCTTC
CASSLSPPEYNEQFF
>TRBJ2-7|NA|TRBV7-2|13|NA
TGTGCCAGCAGCCCCCGGAGCTCCTACGAGCAGTACTTC
CASSPRSSYEQYF
>TRBJ2-7|NA|TRBV29-1|16|NA
TGCAGCGTTGAAGCCCCAGGGGAGCTATTCGACTACGAGCAGTACTTC
CSVEAPGELFDYEQYF
>TRBJ2-5|NA|TRBV27|13|NA
TGTGCCAGCAGTTTATCGTATCTAGAGACCCAGTACTTC
CASSLSYLETQYF
>TRBJ1-3|NA|TRBV19|14|TRBD1
TGTGCCAGTAGTATGACAGGGTACGGAAACACCATATATTTT
CASSMTGYGNTIYF
>TRBJ2-2|NA|TRBV9|16|TRBD1
TGTGCCAGCAGCCCTCGACAGGGGGCAGACACCGGGGAGCTGTTTTTT
CASSPRQGADTGELFF
>TRBJ1-3|NA|TRBV5-6|14|NA
TGTGCCAGCAGCTGGGGCTTGCGTGGAAACACCATATATTTT
CASSWGLRGNTIYF
>TRBJ2-7|once|TRBV27|14|NA
TGTGCCTCTCAACCAGACATAAATGCCTACGAGCAGTACTTC
CASQPDINAYEQYF
>TRBJ2-7|NA|TRBV15|15|TRBD1
TGTGCCACCAGCAGAGTGACAGGGCGTCCCTACGAGCAGTACTTC
CATSRVTGRPYEQYF
>TRBJ1-5|NA|TRBV11-2|13|NA
TGTGCCAGCAGCTCCTCTTTGAATCAGCCCCAGCATTTT
CASSSSLNQPQHF
>TRBJ1-1|NA|TRBV9|16|NA
TGTGCCAGCAGCGAGGCCCCACGTGGGGGGGCTGCTGAAGCTTTCTTT
CASSEAPRGGAAEAFF
>TRBJ2-5|once|TRBV7-9|14|TRBD1
TGTGCCAGCAGCTCCGGACAGGGAAGCGAGACCCAGTACTTC
CASSSGQGSETQYF
>TRBJ2-7|NA|TRBV11-2|19|TRBD1
TGTGCCAGCAGCCCTAGCGTTAGGACAGGGGGCGATGGGAAAAACGAGCAGTACTTC
CASSPSVRTGGDGKNEQYF
>TRBJ1-1|NA|TRBV4-1|14|NA
TGCGCCAGCAGCCAAGAGGCAGGGCCCGCTGAAGCTTTCTTT
CASSQEAGPAEAFF
>TRBJ2-5|few|TRBV2|15|NA
TGTGCCAGCAGTGAATCCTGGGGGCGGCAAGAGACCCAGTACTTC
CASSESWGRQETQYF
>TRBJ1-1|few|TRBV7-9|15|NA
TGTGCCAGCAGTTCTTTCGGACCAGGGGACACTGAAGCTTTCTTT
CASSSFGPGDTEAFF
>TRBJ2-6|few|TRBV19|13|NA
TGTGCCAGTAGTATCTCCGGGGCCAACGTCCTGACTTTC
CASSISGANVLTF
>TRBJ1-5|NA|TRBV21-1|17|NA
TGTGCCAGCAGCTTTCCCCCAGCAGACGGTAGCAATCAGCTCCAGCATTTT
CASSFPPADGSNQLQHF
>TRBJ2-5|NA|TRBV5-1|17|TRBD2
TGCGCCAGCAGCCTGGGACTAGCGGGAGAACTGGGAGAGACCCAGTACTTC
CASSLGLAGELGETQYF
>TRBJ2-1|NA|TRBV30|14|TRBD2
TGTGCCTGGAGCAGCGGGGGGCCCTACAATGAGCAGTTCTTC
CAWSSGGPYNEQFF
>TRBJ2-2|few|TRBV11-2|15|NA
TGTGCCAGCAGCTTGGCAGGGGGGTTCACCGGGGAGCTGTTTTTT
CASSLAGGFTGELFF
>TRBJ2-1|NA|TRBV11-2|15|TRBD2
TGTGCCAGCAGCTTAGGTAGCGGGGGGCTCGATGAGCAGTTCTTC
CASSLGSGGLDEQFF